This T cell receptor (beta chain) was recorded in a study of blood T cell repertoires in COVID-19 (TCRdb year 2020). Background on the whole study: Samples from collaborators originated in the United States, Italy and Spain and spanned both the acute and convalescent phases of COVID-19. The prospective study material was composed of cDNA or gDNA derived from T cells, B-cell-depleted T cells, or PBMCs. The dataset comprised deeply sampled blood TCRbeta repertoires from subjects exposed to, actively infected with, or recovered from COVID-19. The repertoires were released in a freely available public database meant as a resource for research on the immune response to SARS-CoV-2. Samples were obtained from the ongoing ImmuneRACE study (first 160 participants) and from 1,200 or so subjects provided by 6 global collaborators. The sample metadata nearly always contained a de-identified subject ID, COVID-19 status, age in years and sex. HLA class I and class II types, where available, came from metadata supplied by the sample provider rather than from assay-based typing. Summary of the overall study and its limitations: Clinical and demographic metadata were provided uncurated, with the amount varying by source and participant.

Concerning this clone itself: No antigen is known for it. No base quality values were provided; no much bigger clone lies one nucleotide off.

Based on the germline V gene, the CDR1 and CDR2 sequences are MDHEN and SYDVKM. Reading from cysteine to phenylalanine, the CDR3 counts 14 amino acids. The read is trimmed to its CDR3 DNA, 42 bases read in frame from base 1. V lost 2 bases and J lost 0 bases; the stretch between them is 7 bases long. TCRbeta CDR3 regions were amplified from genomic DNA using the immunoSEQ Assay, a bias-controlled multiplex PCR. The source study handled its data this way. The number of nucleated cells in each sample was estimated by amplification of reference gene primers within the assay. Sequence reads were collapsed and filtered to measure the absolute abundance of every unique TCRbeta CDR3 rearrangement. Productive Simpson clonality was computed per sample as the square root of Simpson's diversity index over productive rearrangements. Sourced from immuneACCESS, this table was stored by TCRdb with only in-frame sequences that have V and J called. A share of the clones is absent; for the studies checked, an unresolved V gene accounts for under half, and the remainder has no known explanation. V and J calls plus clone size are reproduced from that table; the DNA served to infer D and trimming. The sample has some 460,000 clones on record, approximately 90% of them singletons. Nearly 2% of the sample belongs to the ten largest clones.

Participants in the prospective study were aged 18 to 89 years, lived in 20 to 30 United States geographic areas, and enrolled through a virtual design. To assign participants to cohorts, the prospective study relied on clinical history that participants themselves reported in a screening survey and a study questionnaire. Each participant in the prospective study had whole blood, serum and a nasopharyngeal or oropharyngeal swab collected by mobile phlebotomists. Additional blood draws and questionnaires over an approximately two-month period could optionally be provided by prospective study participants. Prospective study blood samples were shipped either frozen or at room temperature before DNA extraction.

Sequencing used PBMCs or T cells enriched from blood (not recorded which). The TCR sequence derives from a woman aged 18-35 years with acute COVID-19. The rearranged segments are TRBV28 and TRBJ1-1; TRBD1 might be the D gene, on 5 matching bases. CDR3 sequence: CASSLPDMNTEAFF. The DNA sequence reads TGTGCCAGCAGTTTACCGGACATGAACACTGAAGCTTTCTTT.